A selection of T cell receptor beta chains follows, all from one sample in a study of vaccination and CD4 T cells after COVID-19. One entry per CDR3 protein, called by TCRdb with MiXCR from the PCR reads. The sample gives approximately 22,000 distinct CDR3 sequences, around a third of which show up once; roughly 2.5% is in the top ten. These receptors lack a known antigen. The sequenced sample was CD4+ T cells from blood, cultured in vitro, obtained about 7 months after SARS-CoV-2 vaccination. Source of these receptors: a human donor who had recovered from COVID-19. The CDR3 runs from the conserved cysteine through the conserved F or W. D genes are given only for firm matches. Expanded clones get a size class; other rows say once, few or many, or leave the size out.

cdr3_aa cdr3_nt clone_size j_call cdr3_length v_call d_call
CASSRTSGSLPEQFF TGTGCCAGTAGTAGAACTAGCGGGAGTCTACCCGAGCAGTTCTTC NA TRBJ2-1 15 TRBV19 TRBD2
CASRPPGLARSSTDTQYF TGTGCCAGCAGGCCCCCGGGACTAGCGCGCTCTAGCACAGATACGCAGTATTTT NA TRBJ2-3 18 TRBV6-2/TRBV6-3 TRBD2
CASRKDRDYTEAFF TGTGCCAGCAGAAAGGACAGGGATTACACTGAAGCTTTCTTT NA TRBJ1-1 14 TRBV28 TRBD1
CASSQVTSEPGEQYF TGTGCCAGCAGCCAAGTAACTAGTGAACCTGGCGAGCAGTACTTC medium-sized TRBJ2-7 15 TRBV4-2 NA
CASSDGTGPDTQYF TGTGCCAGCAGTGACGGGACAGGGCCAGATACGCAGTATTTT NA TRBJ2-3 14 TRBV6-1 TRBD1
CASSLRPESGGNEQFF TGTGCCAGCAGTTTACGACCTGAGAGTGGAGGGAATGAGCAGTTCTTC NA TRBJ2-1 16 TRBV28 NA
CASSKQVYGYTF TGTGCCAGCAGTAAACAGGTGTATGGCTACACCTTC few TRBJ1-2 12 TRBV6-1 NA
CASSPPGLGRSVGYTF TGTGCCAGTAGTCCTCCAGGGCTAGGGCGCTCGGTAGGCTACACCTTC few TRBJ1-2 16 TRBV19 NA
CASSLNRGNEQFF TGTGCCAGCAGCTTAAACAGGGGCAATGAGCAGTTCTTC once TRBJ2-1 13 TRBV7-2 TRBD1
CASSTGLAGGETQYF TGCGCCAGCAGTACCGGACTAGCGGGAGGGGAGACCCAGTACTTC NA TRBJ2-5 15 TRBV5-1 TRBD2
CASSQGRRDYQETQYF TGCGCCAGCAGCCAAGGGAGGCGGGACTACCAAGAGACCCAGTACTTC once TRBJ2-5 16 TRBV4-3 NA
CATRERGPPYEQYF TGTGCCACCAGAGAACGGGGGCCTCCCTACGAGCAGTACTTC few TRBJ2-7 14 TRBV15 NA
CSVDWQRTQYF TGCAGCGTTGATTGGCAGCGGACCCAGTACTTC NA TRBJ2-5 11 TRBV29-1 NA
CASSYASGVLYNEQFF TGTGCCAGCAGTTATGCGTCGGGAGTGCTGTACAATGAGCAGTTCTTC once TRBJ2-1 16 TRBV6-2/TRBV6-3 NA
CASTSPGTGGRHNSPLHF TGTGCCAGCACCTCTCCCGGGACAGGGGGTCGGCATAATTCACCCCTCCACTTT few TRBJ1-6 18 TRBV28 TRBD1
CSPGTSDLETQYF TGCAGTCCCGGGACTAGCGATTTAGAGACCCAGTACTTC NA TRBJ2-5 13 TRBV20-1 TRBD2
CASSYVAGGRTQYF TGTGCCAGCAGTTACGTAGCGGGAGGGCGGACGCAGTATTTT few TRBJ2-3 14 TRBV6-2/TRBV6-3 TRBD2
CASSQDPFQPQHF TGTGCCAGCAGCCAAGATCCGTTTCAGCCCCAGCATTTT NA TRBJ1-5 13 TRBV4-2 NA
CSAQTRDLYNSPLHF TGCAGTGCCCAGACCAGAGACCTTTATAATTCACCCCTCCACTTT NA TRBJ1-6 15 TRBV20-1 NA
CASSSQETQYF TGTGCCAGCAGCTCCCAAGAGACCCAGTACTTC few TRBJ2-5 11 TRBV7-9 NA
CATSRDAGTQYF TGTGCCACCAGCAGAGATGCGGGGACCCAGTACTTC medium-sized TRBJ2-5 12 TRBV15 NA
CASSMIAGVTSGANVLTF TGTGCCAGTAGTATGATAGCGGGAGTAACTTCTGGGGCCAACGTCCTGACTTTC NA TRBJ2-6 18 TRBV19 TRBD2
CASSQGVTAPYEQYF TGCGCCAGCAGCCAAGGAGTGACGGCTCCCTACGAGCAGTACTTC NA TRBJ2-7 15 TRBV4-1 NA
CASSTRLAAIETQYF TGTGCCAGCAGCACCCGCCTAGCGGCAATCGAGACCCAGTACTTC medium-sized TRBJ2-5 15 TRBV7-2 TRBD2
CASSRGIGDNTGELFF TGTGCCAGCAGCCGGGGGATTGGGGATAACACCGGGGAGCTGTTTTTT NA TRBJ2-2 16 TRBV7-3 NA
CASSYSRVNTEAFF TGTGCCAGCAGTTACTCGCGAGTGAACACTGAAGCTTTCTTT few TRBJ1-1 14 TRBV6-5 NA
CASRVTDKGEQYF TGCGCCAGCAGAGTGACTGACAAGGGCGAGCAGTACTTC NA TRBJ2-7 13 TRBV5-1 NA
CSASAGTSGDYNEQFF TGCAGTGCTAGTGCCGGGACTAGCGGGGACTACAATGAGCAGTTCTTC NA TRBJ2-1 16 TRBV20-1 TRBD2
CASKSGLAGIYNEQFF TGTGCCAGCAAATCAGGACTAGCGGGTATCTACAATGAGCAGTTCTTC NA TRBJ2-1 16 TRBV25-1 TRBD2
CASSLALAGGETQYF TGCGCCAGCAGCTTGGCACTAGCGGGAGGAGAGACCCAGTACTTC NA TRBJ2-5 15 TRBV5-1 TRBD2
CASSLSTGSRETQYF TGTGCCAGCTCACTCTCGACAGGGAGTCGGGAGACCCAGTACTTC NA TRBJ2-5 15 TRBV18 TRBD1
CASSTQTSGLSYNEQFF TGTGCCAGCAGTACACAGACTAGCGGTCTCTCCTACAATGAGCAGTTCTTC once TRBJ2-1 17 TRBV27 TRBD2
CSVESPGIRETQYF TGCAGCGTCGAATCCCCGGGTATCCGGGAGACCCAGTACTTC NA TRBJ2-5 14 TRBV29-1 NA
CASSPGTSSDTQYF TGTGCCAGCAGCCCAGGGACTAGCTCAGATACGCAGTATTTT NA TRBJ2-3 14 TRBV7-2 TRBD2
CSARVDHRDEQYF TGCAGTGCTAGAGTAGATCATCGGGACGAGCAGTACTTC NA TRBJ2-7 13 TRBV20-1 NA
CSAHWHTDTQYF TGCAGTGCTCACTGGCACACAGATACGCAGTATTTT NA TRBJ2-3 12 TRBV20-1 NA
CASRRLGETQYF TGCGCCAGCAGGCGACTAGGGGAGACCCAGTACTTC few TRBJ2-5 12 TRBV10-2 NA
CASSLTTGGLDTEAFF TGTGCCAGCAGTTTAACAACAGGGGGCTTGGACACTGAAGCTTTCTTT NA TRBJ1-1 16 TRBV28 TRBD1
CASSSGGYEQFF TGTGCCAGCAGTTCAGGAGGATATGAGCAGTTCTTC NA TRBJ2-1 12 TRBV5-6 NA
CASRGTRGHYYEQYF TGTGCCAGCAGGGGGACTAGGGGACACTACTACGAGCAGTACTTC few TRBJ2-7 15 TRBV2 TRBD2
CASRTTSGTGELFF TGTGCCAGCAGAACGACTAGCGGGACGGGGGAGCTGTTTTTT few TRBJ2-2 14 TRBV7-3 TRBD2
CASSQDPGGNIQYF TGCGCCAGCAGCCAAGATCCAGGGGGAAACATTCAGTACTTC NA TRBJ2-4 14 TRBV4-3 TRBD1
CASSRDYEQYF TGTGCCAGCTCCCGAGACTACGAGCAGTACTTC NA TRBJ2-7 11 TRBV18 NA
CASSDWGGRTQETQYF TGTGCCAGCAGTGACTGGGGCGGGAGGACACAAGAGACCCAGTACTTC few TRBJ2-5 16 TRBV6-1 TRBD2
CASSLVVRRVRATDTQYF TGTGCCAGCAGCTTAGTGGTACGGCGGGTGAGGGCCACAGATACGCAGTATTTT once TRBJ2-3 18 TRBV11-2 NA
CSASPLDRRRPTDTQYF TGCAGTGCTAGCCCGTTGGATCGTAGAAGGCCCACAGATACGCAGTATTTT few TRBJ2-3 17 TRBV20-1 NA
CSAPLRATDTQYF TGCAGTGCTCCCCTCCGGGCCACAGATACGCAGTATTTT few TRBJ2-3 13 TRBV20-1 NA
CASRGLGAYSNQPQHF TGTGCCAGCAGGGGTTTGGGGGCATATAGCAATCAGCCCCAGCATTTT NA TRBJ1-5 16 TRBV6-4 NA
CSARDGQTNTEAFF TGCAGTGCTAGAGATGGACAGACGAACACTGAAGCTTTCTTT NA TRBJ1-1 14 TRBV20-1 NA
CSADTTSGYTF TGCAGTGCCGATACCACTTCGGGCTACACCTTC few TRBJ1-2 11 TRBV20-1 NA
CASSVRVKETQYF TGTGCCAGCAGCGTACGCGTAAAGGAAACCCAGTACTTC few TRBJ2-5 13 TRBV7-2 NA
CASRSPAREEYEQYF TGTGCCAGCAGATCCCCGGCTCGAGAGGAGTACGAGCAGTACTTC few TRBJ2-7 15 TRBV6-1 NA
CASNSNPRDQSYNEQFF TGTGCCAGTAATTCTAATCCCCGGGACCAATCCTACAATGAGCAGTTCTTC NA TRBJ2-1 17 TRBV19 NA
CSARDPSGARGEQFF TGCAGTGCTAGAGATCCTAGCGGGGCTAGAGGTGAGCAGTTCTTC NA TRBJ2-1 15 TRBV20-1 TRBD2
CSASGDWTTYEQYF TGCAGTGCTAGTGGGGACTGGACGACCTACGAGCAGTACTTC NA TRBJ2-7 14 TRBV20-1 NA
CASSPTGTPQTEAFF TGTGCCAGCAGCCCAACCGGGACACCGCAAACTGAAGCTTTCTTT once TRBJ1-1 15 TRBV4-2 NA
CASSGGTSGRVGEQYF TGTGCCAGCAGTGGGGGGACCAGCGGGAGAGTCGGCGAGCAGTACTTC few TRBJ2-7 16 TRBV6-1 TRBD2
CASRLKGYEQFF TGTGCCAGCAGGCTCAAAGGGTATGAGCAGTTCTTC few TRBJ2-1 12 TRBV6-2/TRBV6-3 NA
CASSLDGQGAVSPLHF TGCGCCAGCAGCTTGGATGGACAGGGGGCTGTGTCACCCCTCCACTTT NA TRBJ1-6 16 TRBV5-1 TRBD1
CASARSNSPLHF TGCGCCAGCGCGAGGAGTAATTCACCCCTCCACTTT NA TRBJ1-6 12 TRBV10-2 NA